The TCR beta chain described here comes from a study of radiation and T cells in renal cell carcinoma. Sample time point: blood 4 weeks post-SBRT, at nephrectomy. Regarding treatment: 15 Gy SBRT to primary tumor, nephrectomy 4 weeks later. Nephrectomy followed 15 Gy stereotactic body radiation by 4 weeks. Assay used: immunoSEQ multiplex PCR; TCRdb lists only in-frame clones, some missing. The sample consists of approximately 29,000 clones, roughly 80% of them appearing once. Germline CDR1 LNHNV, CDR2 YYDKDF (reference sequence). The CDR3 has 15 amino acids. Trimming took 6 bases from V and 0 from J, leaving 14 bases between them.

The rearrangement links TRBV15 to TRBJ1-2; D not resolved. The sequence derives from a man aged 55 to 69 with renal cell carcinoma. The sequences come from blood, collected from a patient whose treatment included radiotherapy and nephrectomy. CDR3 region: CATSFSLGANYGYTF. The DNA for the CDR3 is TGTGCCACCAGTTTTTCCCTTGGAGCTAACTATGGCTACACCTTC.